Following are 2 T cell receptor beta chains from one sample sequenced in a study of T-cell reconstitution after alpha-beta-depleted transplantation in children. Researchers prepared the TCRbeta library using unique molecular identifiers, the study reports. TCRdb called the PCR reads again in MiXCR, with one record for every CDR3 protein. Of a few thousand distinct CDR3 sequences detected, 26% appear once; the ten largest clones hold 36%. The specimen comprised PBMCs, mostly from graft donor cells, sampled 60 days after TCRalphabeta/CD19-depleted stem cell transplant. The source is a male patient between 2 and 10 years old who had a stem cell transplant for acute lymphoblastic leukemia, so the T cells may come from the graft donor.

This clonotype qualifies as medium-sized. The chain combines TRBV7-9 with TRBJ2-1, with 11 nucleotides matching TRBD2. The CDR3 has 15 residues. Germline CDR1 reads SEHNR; CDR2 reads FQNEAQ (reference sequence). V gave up 6 bases and J gave up 7 bases; unmatched junction bases: 8. In DNA, the CDR3 is TGTGCCAGCAGAATACTAGCGGGAGAATGGAATGAGCAGTTCTTC. It specifies CASRILAGEWNEQFF. The complete variable domain, with remaining parts taken from reference TRBV7-9 and TRBJ2-1, reads DTGVSQNPRHKITKRGQNVTFRCDPISEHNRLYWYRQTLGQGPEFLTYFQNEAQLEKSRLLSDRFSAERPKGSFSTLEIQRTEQGDSAMYLCASRILAGEWNEQFFGPGTRLTVL.

This clonotype showed up many times. The J gene is TRBJ2-1, the V gene TRBV11-3, with a tentative D call TRBD2 (6 bases). Germline V gives CDR1 SGHNT, CDR2 YENEEA. V lost 4 bases and J 6 bases, leaving 25 bases between the germline ends. The CDR3 totals 18 residues. Written as DNA, the CDR3 is TGTGCCAGCAGCTCAGATACCGGGACTTACCGTAGCTCCAATGAGCAGTTCTTC. Translated: CASSSDTGTYRSSNEQFF.